This T cell receptor beta chain was found in a study of blood T cell repertoires in COVID-19. About the research overall: The United States, Italy and Spain supplied acute and convalescent COVID-19 samples. Sources were T cells, B-cell-depleted T cells, or PBMCs; the material itself was cDNA or gDNA.

Germline V lookup: CDR1 MGHRA, CDR2 YSYEKL. The CDR3 contains 11 residues. V was trimmed by 1 base and J by 12 bases, leaving 7 bases between them. As processed by the authors: Amplification of reference gene primers was used by the study to estimate nucleated cell counts. TCRdb keeps only in-frame clones here, not all; method: immunoSEQ multiplex PCR. V and J calls and clone size come straight from that table; D and trimming were deduced from the DNA. The repertoire holds around 260,000 clones, 75% to 90% seen once, with 0.94% in the top ten. In its sample, this clone was seen a few times. The receptor was derived from a woman in her thirties or forties who had recovered from COVID-19. The V call is TRBV4-1, the J call TRBJ2-1; D not resolved. Sample: peripheral blood. The CDR3 here is CASSQGEVQFF. The CDR3 DNA reads as TGCGCCAGCAGCCAAGGCGAAGTGCAGTTCTTC.